The next 22 T cell receptor beta chains were all read from a single sample in a study of cytomegalovirus exposure and HLA in healthy donors. Both 60 Vbeta primers and 13 Jbeta primers went into the PCR. Only in-frame clones appear in the TCRdb table, and some are missing; sequencing was by immunoSEQ multiplex PCR. The sample lists about 100,000 clones; over 9% were seen once. The specimen sequenced was PBMCs. The receptors come from a man between 35 and 55 years old in good health and CMV-seropositive.

This CDR3 is CSVLPGQSQETQYF. CDR3 DNA: TGCAGCGTACTACCGGGACAGAGCCAAGAGACCCAGTACTTC. This chain uses TRBV29-1 with TRBJ2-5; 7 bases are shared with TRBD1. Germline V gene lookup returns CDR1 SQVTM and CDR2 ANQGSEA. The ends lost 6 bases at V and 1 base at J; junction bases unmatched: 8. The CDR3 length is 14 residues. The whole variable domain, remainder taken from reference TRBV29-1 and TRBJ2-5, is SAVISQKPSRDICQRGTSLTIQCQVDSQVTMMFWYRQQPGQSLTLIATANQGSEATYESGFVIDKFPISRPNLTFSTLTVSNMSPEDSSIYLCSVLPGQSQETQYFGPGTRLLVL.

This clone has a handful of counts. The V call is TRBV27, the J call TRBJ2-1; perhaps TRBD2 as D (6 bases). The germline V and J ends were trimmed by 6 bases and 0 bases, with 15 bases remaining between them. CDR3 length equals 16 residues. Germline-derived CDR1 and CDR2 are MNHEY and SMNVEV (reference sequence). In DNA form, the CDR3 reads TGTGCCAGCAGCCGTCTTAGCGGTAGCTCCTACAATGAGCAGTTCTTC. It is translated as CASSRLSGSSYNEQFF.

This clone was observed a handful of times. This sequence joins TRBV7-9 and TRBJ2-2; 11 nucleotides line up with TRBD2. Germline loops: CDR1 SEHNR, CDR2 FQNEAQ (reference sequence). The length of the CDR3 is 16 residues. Trimming removed 3 bases from V and 4 bases from J; junction bases left unmatched: 4. As DNA, the CDR3 is TGTGCCAGCAGCTTCGCACTAGCGGGGGCCACCGGGGAGCTGTTTTTT. It codes for CASSFALAGATGELFF.

This clone has just a few counts. This chain links TRBV2 with TRBJ2-7; TRBD1 matches at 7 bases. V gave up 3 bases and J gave up 2 bases; unmatched junction bases: 4. Per the germline V gene, CDR1 is SNHLY and CDR2 is FYNNEI. CDR3 length: 14 amino acids. CDR3 in DNA: TGTGCCAGCAGTGATTCAGGGGGAACCTACGAGCAGTACTTC. It is translated as CASSDSGGTYEQYF.

The CDR3 region is CSAVSGYEQFF. CDR3 in DNA: TGCAGTGCTGTAAGCGGGTATGAGCAGTTCTTC. This chain uses TRBV20-1 with TRBJ2-1; tentative D call: TRBD2 (6 bases). V lost 5 bases to trimming and J lost 8 bases, with 10 bases between them. Germline CDR1 DFQATT, CDR2 SNEGSKA (reference sequence). The CDR3 has 11 amino acids.

Only a few counts were recorded for this clone. The chain uses TRBV27 and TRBJ1-5; D is perhaps TRBD1 (6 bases). Germline lookup yields CDR1 MNHEY and CDR2 SMNVEV (reference sequence). V was pared by 7 bases and J by 7 bases, with 20 bases between. The CDR3 covers 15 residues. CDR3 sequence: CASTPAGGAEQPQHF. DNA for the CDR3: TGTGCCAGCACCCCAGCCGGGGGGGCGGAACAGCCCCAGCATTTT.

This clone was picked up a small number of times. The chain couples TRBV2 to TRBJ2-3; perhaps TRBD2 as D (6 bases). Trimming shortened V by 10 bases and J by 2 bases, and 10 bases separated the two germline ends. Germline loops: CDR1 SNHLY, CDR2 FYNNEI. CDR3 length: 12 residues. As DNA, the CDR3 is TGTGCCAACGAGGACTACACAGATACGCAGTATTTT. Its protein product is CANEDYTDTQYF. Combining the CDR3 with reference TRBV2 and TRBJ2-3 gives the whole variable domain EPEVTQTPSHQVTQMGQEVILRCVPISNHLYFYWYRQILGQKVEFLVSFYNNEISEKSEIFDDQFSVERPDGSNFTLKIRSTKLEDSAMYFCANEDYTDTQYFGPGTRLTVL.

This clone was recorded a few times. This chain joins TRBV28 and TRBJ2-5; D is perhaps TRBD1 (6 bases). The CDR3 runs to 14 residues. Germline V lookup: CDR1 MDHEN, CDR2 SYDVKM. Trimming pared 6 bases from V and 4 bases from J, leaving 15 bases between. As DNA, the CDR3 is TGTGCCAGCAGCCCGACTCAGGGGCGAGAGACCCAGTACTTC. It codes for CASSPTQGRETQYF.

The chain combines TRBV5-5 with TRBJ1-1; no firm D call. The CDR3 is 13 residues long. The germline CDR1 and CDR2 sequences are SGHKS and YYEKEE (reference sequence). The ends were cut back, 4 bases at V and 11 bases at J, with 18 bases in the middle. This chain's CDR3 is CASSAEQIGRAFF. DNA for the CDR3: TGTGCCAGCAGCGCGGAGCAGATCGGTCGGGCTTTCTTT.

Only a few counts were recorded for this clone. This chain uses TRBV7-2 with TRBJ2-7; tentative D call: TRBD2 (7 bases). With 1 base removed from V and 1 base from J, the gap between germline ends came to 17 bases. The germline CDR1 and CDR2 sequences are SGHTA and FQGNSA. CDR3 size: 17 residues. The CDR3 sequence: CASSLGVRGAGSYEQYF. The CDR3 nucleotides read TGTGCCAGCAGCTTAGGGGTACGGGGGGCAGGGTCCTACGAGCAGTACTTC.

This sequence joins TRBV6-1 and TRBJ2-3; maybe TRBD2 (5 bases). Trimming cost V 7 bases and J 5 bases, with 16 bases left between them. The CDR3 has 14 residues. CDR1 and CDR2 from the germline V gene are MNHNS and SASEGT. The CDR3 spells CASTPTIQQDTQYF. The CDR3 nucleotides are TGTGCCAGCACCCCGACTATTCAGCAAGATACGCAGTATTTT.

The chain has TRBV6-1 and TRBJ1-2; D not resolved. V lost 2 bases and J lost 8, with 12 bases in between. Germline V lookup: CDR1 MNHNS, CDR2 SASEGT. The CDR3 length is 13 residues. The CDR3 region is CASSEKVPGGYTF. CDR3 nucleotides: TGTGCCAGCAGTGAAAAGGTTCCGGGAGGCTACACCTTC.

The chain recombines TRBV2 with TRBJ2-3; TRBD2 matches at 9 bases. Germline V gives CDR1 SNHLY, CDR2 FYNNEI. The junction had 7 bases not matched to a gene; V was cut back by 6 bases and J by 3 bases. CDR3 length: 15 amino acids. CDR3 bases: TGTGCCAGCAGCGGGGGACTAGCTATGACAGATACGCAGTATTTT. Translated, it gives CASSGGLAMTDTQYF.

The chain combines TRBV19 with TRBJ1-2; possible D gene TRBD1, 5 bases. CDR3 size: 14 residues. The ends were cut back, 4 bases at V and 2 bases at J, with 11 bases in the middle. From germline, CDR1 is LNHDA and CDR2 SQIVND (reference sequence). CDR3 protein: CASSNRQRNYGYTF. The CDR3 DNA is TGTGCCAGTAGTAACCGACAGAGAAACTATGGCTACACCTTC.

The chain joins TRBV9 to TRBJ2-1, with D possibly being TRBD2 (6 bases). The CDR3 covers 14 residues. In germline, CDR1 is SGDLS, CDR2 YYNGEE. Trimming removed 8 bases from V and 6 bases from J, with 18 bases in between. For the CDR3, the DNA is TGTGCCAGACCGGGACTCGCAAACCCCAATGAGCAGTTCTTC. As protein: CARPGLANPNEQFF.

The chain carries TRBV10-3 and TRBJ2-6; D is ambiguous. V gave up 8 bases and J gave up 0 bases, with 8 bases separating them. The CDR3 runs to 14 residues. Germline CDR1 is ENHRY and CDR2 is SYGVKD. Here the CDR3 reads CAIGNHSGANVLTF. The CDR3 nucleotides are TGTGCCATCGGCAACCACTCTGGGGCCAACGTCCTGACTTTC.

This clone occurred a few times. The rearrangement joins TRBV6-1 to TRBJ2-5, with 9 bases lining up with TRBD2. The CDR3 runs 14 residues. In germline, CDR1 is MNHNS, CDR2 SASEGT. Trimming cost V 3 bases and J 7 bases; bases outside gene matches: 6. The CDR3 spells CASSDSGREGTQYF. The DNA for the CDR3 is TGTGCCAGCAGTGATAGCGGGAGAGAGGGGACCCAGTACTTC.

This clone turned up a few times. The V and J genes are TRBV15 and TRBJ2-7, with a weak D call TRBD2 (6 bases). Germline V gene data show CDR1 as LNHNV and CDR2 as YYDKDF (reference sequence). V was pared by 3 bases and J by 7 bases, with 22 bases between. The CDR3 length is 16 residues. The CDR3 reads CATSRAGRRVGGEQYF. CDR3 DNA sequence: TGTGCCACCAGCAGGGCGGGACGGCGGGTAGGAGGAGAGCAGTACTTC.

The chain employs TRBV28 and TRBJ2-1; D call uncertain. Germline loops: CDR1 MDHEN, CDR2 SYDVKM. The ends were cut back, 6 bases at V and 8 bases at J, with 8 bases in the middle. This CDR3 spans 11 amino acids. DNA for the CDR3: TGTGCCAGCAGCCGGTCCGATGAGCAGTTCTTC. Encoded protein: CASSRSDEQFF.

Of note for this clone: A junction boundary mismatches the germline segment, possibly from a read error. The V gene is TRBV9, the J gene TRBJ2-5; D might be TRBD1 (5 bases). Germline-derived CDR1 and CDR2 are SGDLS and YYNGEE. This CDR3 has 16 residues. CDR3 nucleotides: TGTGCCAGCAGCGCGTCCGCGCAGGGTTTTGGAGAGGCCCAGTACTTC. It encodes CASSASAQGFGEAQYF.

This clone was observed a handful of times. The rearrangement joins TRBV18 to TRBJ1-5; weak D call: TRBD1 (5 bases). The CDR3 runs 15 residues. V lost 3 bases and J lost 1, with 10 bases in between. Germline V lookup: CDR1 KGHSH, CDR2 LQKENI. The CDR3 reads CASSPGGMSNQPQHF. DNA for the CDR3: TGTGCCAGCTCACCCGGGGGGATGAGCAATCAGCCCCAGCATTTT.

The chain uses TRBV18 and TRBJ2-1; 7 bases are shared with TRBD1. CDR1 and CDR2 (germline): KGHSH, LQKENI. This CDR3 has 14 residues. With 5 bases clipped from V and 5 bases from J, the junction kept 6 bases outside the gene matches. The CDR3 reads CASSGTAKNNEQFF. For the CDR3, the DNA is TGTGCCAGCTCAGGGACAGCCAAAAACAATGAGCAGTTCTTC. Together with reference TRBV18 and TRBJ2-1, the CDR3 gives the full variable domain: NAGVMQNPRHLVRRRGQEARLRCSPMKGHSHVYWYRQLPEEGLKFMVYLQKENIIDESGMPKERFSAEFPKEGPSILRIQQVVRGDSAAYFCASSGTAKNNEQFFGPGTRLTVL.